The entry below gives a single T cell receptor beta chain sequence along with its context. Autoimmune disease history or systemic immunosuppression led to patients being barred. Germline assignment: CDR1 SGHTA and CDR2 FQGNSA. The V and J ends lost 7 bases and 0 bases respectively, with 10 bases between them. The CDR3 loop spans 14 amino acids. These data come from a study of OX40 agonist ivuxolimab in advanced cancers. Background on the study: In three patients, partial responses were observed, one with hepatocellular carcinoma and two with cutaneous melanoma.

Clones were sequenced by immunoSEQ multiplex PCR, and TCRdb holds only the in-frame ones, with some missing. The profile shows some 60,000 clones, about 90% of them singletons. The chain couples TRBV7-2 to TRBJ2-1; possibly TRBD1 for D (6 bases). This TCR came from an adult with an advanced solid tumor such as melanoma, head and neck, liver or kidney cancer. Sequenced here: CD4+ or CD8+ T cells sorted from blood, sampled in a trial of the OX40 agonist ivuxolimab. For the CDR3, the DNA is TGTGCCAGCACCCTAGGGGGCTCCTACAATGAGCAGTTCTTC. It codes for CASTLGGSYNEQFF. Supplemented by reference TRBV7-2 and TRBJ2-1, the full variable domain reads GAGVSQSPSNKVTEKGKDVELRCDPISGHTALYWYRQSLGQGLEFLIYFQGNSAPDKSGLPSDRFSAERTGGSVSTLTIQRTQQEDSAVYLCASTLGGSYNEQFFGPGTRLTVL.